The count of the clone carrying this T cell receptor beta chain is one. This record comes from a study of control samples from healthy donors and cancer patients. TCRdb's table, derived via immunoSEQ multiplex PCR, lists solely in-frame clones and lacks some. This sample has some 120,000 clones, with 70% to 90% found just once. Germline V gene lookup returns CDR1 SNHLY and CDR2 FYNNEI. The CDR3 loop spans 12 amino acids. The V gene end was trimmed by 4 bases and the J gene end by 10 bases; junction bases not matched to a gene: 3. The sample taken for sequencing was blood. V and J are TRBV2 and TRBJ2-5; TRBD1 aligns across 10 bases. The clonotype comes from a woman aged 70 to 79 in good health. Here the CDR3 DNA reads TGTGCCAGCAGTGGGACAGGGGGGTTCCAGTACTTC. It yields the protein CASSGTGGFQYF.